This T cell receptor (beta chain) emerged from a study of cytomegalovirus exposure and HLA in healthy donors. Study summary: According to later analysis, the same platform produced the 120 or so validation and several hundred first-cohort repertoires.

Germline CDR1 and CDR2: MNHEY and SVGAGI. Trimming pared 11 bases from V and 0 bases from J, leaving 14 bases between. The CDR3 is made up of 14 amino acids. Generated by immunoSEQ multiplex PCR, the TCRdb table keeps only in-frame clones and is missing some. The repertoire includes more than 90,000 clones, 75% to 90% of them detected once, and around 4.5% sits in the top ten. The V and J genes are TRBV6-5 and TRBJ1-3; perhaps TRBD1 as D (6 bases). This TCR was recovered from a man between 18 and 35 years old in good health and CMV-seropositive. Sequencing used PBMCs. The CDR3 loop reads CASRGFDSGNTIYF. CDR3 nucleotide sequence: TGTGCCTCTAGGGGGTTTGACTCTGGAAACACCATATATTTT.